Given below is one T cell receptor beta chain in context. Its antigen is undetermined. Germline assignment: CDR1 SGHDN and CDR2 FVKESK. Trimming took 1 base from V and 5 from J, leaving 11 bases between them. This CDR3 has 14 amino acids. This record belongs to a study of cytomegalovirus exposure and HLA in healthy donors. Study outcomes and limitations: Altogether, 164 TCR beta chains were recorded as cytomegalovirus-associated. Most sequenced TCRs were rare (though some public TCRs occurred in many donors). In vitro data verified a few CMV-associated chains as specific for CMV antigens.

The PCR contained 60 Vbeta and 13 Jbeta primers. Method: immunoSEQ multiplex PCR; TCRdb's copy keeps in-frame clones and lacks some. This sample has some 150,000 clones, with over 70% found just once. The sequencing input was PBMCs. J is TRBJ1-2 and V is TRBV14, with D unclear. This TCR came from a man aged 30-40 years in good health and CMV-seropositive. The CDR3 DNA sequence: TGTGCCAGCAGCCAAGGTGTCGGGGTTTATGGCTACACCTTC. This gives the protein CASSQGVGVYGYTF.